This entry lists 4 T cell receptor beta chains sequenced from one sample in a study of control samples from healthy donors and cancer patients. Here immunoSEQ multiplex PCR was the method, and the copy in TCRdb shows in-frame clones only, minus some. In the table there are about 130,000 clones, about 90% of which are singletons. Specimen: blood. Receptors were obtained from a man between 18 and 35 years old in good health.

The chain links TRBV5-4 to TRBJ1-2; 9 bases map to TRBD1. Germline V gene lookup returns CDR1 SGHNT and CDR2 YYREEE (reference sequence). The J segment lost 8 bases and the V segment lost 0 bases, leaving 11 bases of the junction unmatched. This CDR3 has 16 amino acids. CDR3 nucleotides: TGTGCCAGCAGCTTGGCCCAAAAGAGGACAGGGGAAGGCTACACCTTC. It codes for CASSLAQKRTGEGYTF.

The chain joins TRBV6-6 to TRBJ2-7; 7 bases are a match to TRBD1. V lost 5 bases and J lost 4; bases outside the gene matches: 2. This CDR3 is built from 12 residues. CDR1 MNHNY and CDR2 SVGAGI come from the germline V gene (reference sequence). As DNA, the CDR3 is TGTGCCAGCAGTCTGACAGGGTACGAGCAGTACTTC. This translates into CASSLTGYEQYF.

This clone was detected only a few times. The chain is built from TRBV28 and TRBJ1-6; 10 bases fit TRBD1. The V segment lost 5 bases and the J segment 6 bases; nucleotides outside the gene matches: 7. The CDR3 has 16 residues. Germline-derived CDR1 and CDR2 are MDHEN and SYDVKM. For the CDR3, the DNA is TGTGCCAGCAGTAGACCCGACAGGGGGCGTAATTCACCCCTCCACTTT. Translating it yields CASSRPDRGRNSPLHF.

V and J are TRBV4-2 and TRBJ2-7, with 10 bases matching TRBD2. CDR1 is LGHNA and CDR2 is YNFKEQ in the germline V gene. The CDR3 contains 17 residues. J lost 2 bases, V lost 1 base, and 8 bases had no gene match. The CDR3 DNA reads as TGTGCCAGCAGCCAAGGACTAGCGGGTTACCAGGCCTACGAGCAGTACTTC. It translates to CASSQGLAGYQAYEQYF.